This T cell receptor (beta chain) came from a study of monozygotic twins with inflammatory bowel disease. The quantity of total RNA per TCR library was around 3.5 ug. Investigators made cDNA in eight separate reactions per sample. The template switching step added UMIs that contained a 6-nucleotide sample barcode. With the 5' RACE reads reprocessed, TCRdb shows one record per CDR3 protein and no DNA. The repertoire table contains tens of thousands of distinct CDR3 sequences. There are 16 residues in the CDR3. Germline V gene sequence: CDR1 LNHDA, CDR2 SQIVND (reference sequence). The chain is built from TRBV19 and TRBJ2-2; the D gene TCRdb calls, TRBD1, cannot be checked with no DNA. Input material: blood. The sequence was collected from a human donor with ulcerative colitis or Crohn's disease, or a healthy co-twin of an affected twin (not recorded which). CDR3 residues: CASTVEGALGTGELFF.